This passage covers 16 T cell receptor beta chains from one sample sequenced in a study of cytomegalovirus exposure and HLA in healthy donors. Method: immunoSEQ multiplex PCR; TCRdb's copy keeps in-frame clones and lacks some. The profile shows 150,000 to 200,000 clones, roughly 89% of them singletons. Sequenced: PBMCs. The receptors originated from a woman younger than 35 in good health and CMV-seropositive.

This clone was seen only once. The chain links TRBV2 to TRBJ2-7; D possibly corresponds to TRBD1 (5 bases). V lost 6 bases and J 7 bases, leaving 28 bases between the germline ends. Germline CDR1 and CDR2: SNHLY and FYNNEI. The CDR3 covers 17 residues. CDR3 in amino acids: CASSASVLTDRPKEQYF. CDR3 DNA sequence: TGTGCCAGCAGCGCTTCCGTTTTGACAGACCGTCCTAAGGAGCAGTACTTC.

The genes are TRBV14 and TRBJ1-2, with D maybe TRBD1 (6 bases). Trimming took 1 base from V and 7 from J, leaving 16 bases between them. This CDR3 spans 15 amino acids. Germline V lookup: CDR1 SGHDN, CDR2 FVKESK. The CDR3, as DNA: TGTGCCAGCAGCCAAGTTGATCACAGGGAGAGTGGCTACACCTTC. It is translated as CASSQVDHRESGYTF.

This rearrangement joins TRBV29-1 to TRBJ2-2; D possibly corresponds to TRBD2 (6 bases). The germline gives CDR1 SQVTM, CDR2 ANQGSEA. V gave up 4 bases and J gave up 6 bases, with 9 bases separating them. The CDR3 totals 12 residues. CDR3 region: CSVVWGAGELFF. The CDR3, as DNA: TGCAGCGTTGTTTGGGGGGCCGGGGAGCTGTTTTTT.

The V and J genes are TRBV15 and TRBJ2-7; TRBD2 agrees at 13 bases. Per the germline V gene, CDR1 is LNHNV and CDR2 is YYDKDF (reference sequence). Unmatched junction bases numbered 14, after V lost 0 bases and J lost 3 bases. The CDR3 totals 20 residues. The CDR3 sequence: CATSRDRTTRLAGGGYEQYF. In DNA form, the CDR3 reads TGTGCCACCAGCAGAGATCGTACAACCCGACTAGCGGGGGGAGGCTACGAGCAGTACTTC.

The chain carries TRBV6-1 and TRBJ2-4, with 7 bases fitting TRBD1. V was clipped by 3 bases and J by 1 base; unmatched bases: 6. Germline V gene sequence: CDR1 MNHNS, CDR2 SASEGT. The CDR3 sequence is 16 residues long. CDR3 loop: CASSEVPQGAKNIQYF. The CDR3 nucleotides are TGTGCCAGCAGTGAGGTACCACAGGGGGCCAAAAACATTCAGTACTTC.

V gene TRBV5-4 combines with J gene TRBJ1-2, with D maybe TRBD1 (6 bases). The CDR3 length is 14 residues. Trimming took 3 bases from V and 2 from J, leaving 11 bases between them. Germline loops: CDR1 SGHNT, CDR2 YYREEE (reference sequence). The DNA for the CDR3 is TGTGCCAGCAGCTCAATCCAGGGGAACTATGGCTACACCTTC. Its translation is CASSSIQGNYGYTF. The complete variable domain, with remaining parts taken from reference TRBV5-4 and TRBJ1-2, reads ETGVTQSPTHLIKTRGQQVTLRCSSQSGHNTVSWYQQALGQGPQFIFQYYREEENGRGNFPPRFSGLQFPNYSSELNVNALELDDSALYLCASSSIQGNYGYTFGSGTRLTVV.

The CDR3 bases are TGTGCCAGCCTAGCGGGATGGGGCACCGGGGAGCTGTTTTTT. Translated: CASLAGWGTGELFF. V is TRBV27 and J is TRBJ2-2, with 9 bases aligning to TRBD2. Germline assignment: CDR1 MNHEY and CDR2 SMNVEV (reference sequence). There are 14 residues in the CDR3. V lost 8 bases and J lost 4; bases outside the gene matches: 5.

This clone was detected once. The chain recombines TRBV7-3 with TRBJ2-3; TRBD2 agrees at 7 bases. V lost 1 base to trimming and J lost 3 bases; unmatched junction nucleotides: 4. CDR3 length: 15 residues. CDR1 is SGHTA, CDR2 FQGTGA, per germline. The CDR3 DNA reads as TGTGCCAGCAGCTTAAGCGGGAGTAGAACAGATACGCAGTATTTT. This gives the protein CASSLSGSRTDTQYF.

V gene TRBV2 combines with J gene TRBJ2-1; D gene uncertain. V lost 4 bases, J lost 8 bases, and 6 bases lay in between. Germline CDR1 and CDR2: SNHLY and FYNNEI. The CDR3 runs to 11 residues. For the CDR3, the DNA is TGTGCCAGCAGTGCAGAGGATGAGCAGTTCTTC. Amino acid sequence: CASSAEDEQFF.

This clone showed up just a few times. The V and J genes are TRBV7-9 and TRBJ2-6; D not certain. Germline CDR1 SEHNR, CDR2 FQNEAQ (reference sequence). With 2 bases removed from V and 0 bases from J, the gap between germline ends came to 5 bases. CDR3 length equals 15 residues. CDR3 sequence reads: CASSLPSSGANVLTF. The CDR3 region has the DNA TGTGCCAGCAGCTTACCCAGCTCTGGGGCCAACGTCCTGACTTTC.

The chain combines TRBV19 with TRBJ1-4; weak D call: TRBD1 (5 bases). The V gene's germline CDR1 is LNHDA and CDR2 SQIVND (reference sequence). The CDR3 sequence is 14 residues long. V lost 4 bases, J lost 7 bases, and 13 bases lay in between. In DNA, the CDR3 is TGTGCCAGTAGTAAGAGCAGGGTCGGTGAAAAACTGTTTTTT. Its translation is CASSKSRVGEKLFF.

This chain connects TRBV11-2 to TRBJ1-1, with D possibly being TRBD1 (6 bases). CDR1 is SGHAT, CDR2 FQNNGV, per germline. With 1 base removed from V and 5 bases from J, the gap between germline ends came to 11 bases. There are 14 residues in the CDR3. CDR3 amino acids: CASSLVTGQTEAFF. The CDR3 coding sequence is TGTGCCAGCAGCTTAGTAACAGGGCAGACTGAAGCTTTCTTT.

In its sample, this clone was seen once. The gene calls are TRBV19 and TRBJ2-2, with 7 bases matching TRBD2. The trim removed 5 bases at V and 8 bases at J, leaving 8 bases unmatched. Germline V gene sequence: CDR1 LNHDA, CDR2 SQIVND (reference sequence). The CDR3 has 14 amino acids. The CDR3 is CASSVVAGAGELFF. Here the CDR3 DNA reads TGTGCCAGTAGTGTAGTGGCGGGAGCTGGGGAGCTGTTTTTT.

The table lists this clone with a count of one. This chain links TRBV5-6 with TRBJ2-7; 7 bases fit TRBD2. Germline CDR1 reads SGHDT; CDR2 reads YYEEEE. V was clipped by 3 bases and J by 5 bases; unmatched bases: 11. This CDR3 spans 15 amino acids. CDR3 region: CASSYRGRGSDEQYF. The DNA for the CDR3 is TGTGCCAGCAGCTATCGAGGTCGCGGGAGCGACGAGCAGTACTTC. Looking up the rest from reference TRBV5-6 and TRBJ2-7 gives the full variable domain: DAGVTQSPTHLIKTRGQQVTLRCSPKSGHDTVSWYQQALGQGPQFIFQYYEEEERQRGNFPDRFSGHQFPNYSSELNVNALLLGDSALYLCASSYRGRGSDEQYFGPGTRLTVT.

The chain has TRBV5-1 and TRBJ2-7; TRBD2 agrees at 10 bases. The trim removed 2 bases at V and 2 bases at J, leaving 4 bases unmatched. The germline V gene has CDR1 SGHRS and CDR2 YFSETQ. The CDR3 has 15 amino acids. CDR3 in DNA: TGCGCCAGCAGCTTACTAGCGGGAAACACCTACGAGCAGTACTTC. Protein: CASSLLAGNTYEQYF.

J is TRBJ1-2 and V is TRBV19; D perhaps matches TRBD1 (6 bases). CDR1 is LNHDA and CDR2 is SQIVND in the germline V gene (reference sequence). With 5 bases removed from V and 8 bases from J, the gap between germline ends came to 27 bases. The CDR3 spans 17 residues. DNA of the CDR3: TGTGCCAGTAGTCCCCCGGACAGAATCTCAAGATATGTGGGCTACACCTTC. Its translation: CASSPPDRISRYVGYTF.